This T cell receptor beta chain comes out of a study of blood T cell repertoires in COVID-19. Overall study: COVID-19 samples from acute and convalescent phases originated in the United States, Italy and Spain.

The authors' processing: By means of reference gene primer amplification, nucleated cell counts were estimated. Sequencing was performed with immunoSEQ multiplex PCR; in TCRdb, only in-frame clones are kept and a portion is missing. The D gene and trimming were derived from the DNA, and the V and J assignments and clone size from that table. This table holds 140,000 to 150,000 clones, around 87% found once. The V gene end was trimmed by 3 bases and the J gene end by 9 bases; junction bases not matched to a gene: 10. CDR1 and CDR2 from the germline V gene are MNHEY and SVGEGT. The CDR3 covers 17 residues.

Sequenced material: peripheral blood. The rearrangement uses TRBV6-2 or TRBV6-3 and TRBJ2-3, with 15 nucleotides matching TRBD2. The TCR sequence derives from a man aged 45-65 years who had recovered from COVID-19. CDR3 sequence: CASSYSGLAGGLQTQYF. For the CDR3, the DNA is TGTGCCAGCAGTTATTCCGGACTAGCGGGGGGGCTTCAAACGCAGTATTTT.